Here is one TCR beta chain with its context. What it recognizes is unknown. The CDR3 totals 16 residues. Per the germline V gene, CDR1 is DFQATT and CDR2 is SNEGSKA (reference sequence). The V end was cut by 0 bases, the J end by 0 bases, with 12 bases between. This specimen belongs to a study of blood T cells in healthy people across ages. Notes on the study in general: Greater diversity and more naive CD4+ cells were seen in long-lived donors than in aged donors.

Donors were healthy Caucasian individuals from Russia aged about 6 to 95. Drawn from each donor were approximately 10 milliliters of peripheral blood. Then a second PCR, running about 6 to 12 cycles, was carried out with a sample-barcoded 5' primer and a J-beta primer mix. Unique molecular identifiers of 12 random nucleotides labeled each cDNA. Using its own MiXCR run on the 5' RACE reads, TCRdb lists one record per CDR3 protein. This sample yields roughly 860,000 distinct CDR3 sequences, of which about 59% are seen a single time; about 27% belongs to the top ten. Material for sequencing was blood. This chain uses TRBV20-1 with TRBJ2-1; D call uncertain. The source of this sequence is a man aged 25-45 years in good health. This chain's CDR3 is CSARDRRASSYNEQFF. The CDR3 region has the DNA TGCAGTGCTAGAGATCGAAGAGCATCCTCCTACAATGAGCAGTTCTTC.